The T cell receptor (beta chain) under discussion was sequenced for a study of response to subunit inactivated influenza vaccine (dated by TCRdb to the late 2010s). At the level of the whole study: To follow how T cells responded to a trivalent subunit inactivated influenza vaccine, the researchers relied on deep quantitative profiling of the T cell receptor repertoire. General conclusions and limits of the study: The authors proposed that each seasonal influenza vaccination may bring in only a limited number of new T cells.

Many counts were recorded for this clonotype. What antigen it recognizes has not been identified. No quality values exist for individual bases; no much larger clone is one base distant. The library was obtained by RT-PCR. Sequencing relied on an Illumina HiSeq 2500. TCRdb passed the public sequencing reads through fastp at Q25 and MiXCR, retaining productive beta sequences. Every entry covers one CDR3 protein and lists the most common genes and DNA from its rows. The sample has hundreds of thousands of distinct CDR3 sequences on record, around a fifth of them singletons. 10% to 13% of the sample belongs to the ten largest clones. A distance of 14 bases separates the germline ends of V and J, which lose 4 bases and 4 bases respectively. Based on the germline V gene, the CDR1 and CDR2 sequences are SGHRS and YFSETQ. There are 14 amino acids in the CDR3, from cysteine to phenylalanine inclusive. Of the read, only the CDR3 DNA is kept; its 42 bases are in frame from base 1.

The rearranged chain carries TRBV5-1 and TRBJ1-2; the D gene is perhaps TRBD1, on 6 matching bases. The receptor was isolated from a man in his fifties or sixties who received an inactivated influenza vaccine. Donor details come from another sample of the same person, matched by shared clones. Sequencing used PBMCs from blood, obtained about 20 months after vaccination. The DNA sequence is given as TGCGCCAGCAGCGCGACGAGGACAGTCTATGGCTACACCTTC. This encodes CASSATRTVYGYTF.